The 15 T cell receptor beta chains listed next were all sequenced from one sample in a study of blood T cell repertoires in COVID-19. The protocol was immunoSEQ multiplex PCR, while the TCRdb copy is restricted to in-frame clones and leaves out a portion. The sample shows about 240,000 clones, approximately 80% of them seen only once. The source material was peripheral blood. The source of these receptors is an elderly woman with acute or convalescent COVID-19.

This clone has just one count. V is TRBV3-1 (or the pseudogene TRBV3-2) and J is TRBJ2-3; 10 bases fit TRBD2. The CDR3 contains 15 residues. Trimming cost V 0 bases and J 7 bases; bases outside gene matches: 4. From germline, CDR1 is LGHDT and CDR2 YNNKEL (reference sequence). The CDR3 sequence: CASSQEGTSANTQYF. The CDR3 nucleotides are TGTGCCAGCAGCCAAGAGGGGACTAGCGCAAATACGCAGTATTTT.

The rearrangement links TRBV5-4 to TRBJ2-1; TRBD2 aligns across 13 bases. The V and J ends lost 4 bases and 0 bases, in that order; junction bases with no gene match: 10. Germline V gene data show CDR1 as SGHNT and CDR2 as YYREEE (reference sequence). CDR3 length equals 19 residues. The DNA of the CDR3 is TGTGCCAGCAGCCCGAGGGGACTAGCGGGGCAGAGCTCCTACAATGAGCAGTTCTTC. Protein sequence: CASSPRGLAGQSSYNEQFF. The whole variable domain, filled in from reference TRBV5-4 and TRBJ2-1, reads ETGVTQSPTHLIKTRGQQVTLRCSSQSGHNTVSWYQQALGQGPQFIFQYYREEENGRGNFPPRFSGLQFPNYSSELNVNALELDDSALYLCASSPRGLAGQSSYNEQFFGPGTRLTVL.

J is TRBJ2-5 and V is TRBV7-9, with 7 positions matching TRBD2. V shed 5 bases and J 5 bases; nucleotides not matched to a gene: 11. CDR3 size: 15 residues. From germline, CDR1 is SEHNR and CDR2 FQNEAQ (reference sequence). The CDR3 region has the DNA TGTGCCAGCAGCGCTAGTATGGGGGAGGGCGAGACCCAGTACTTC. This encodes CASSASMGEGETQYF.

Remarks on this clone: Other DNA sequences from this sample encode an identical CDR3 as well. The chain joins TRBV30 to TRBJ2-7, with 8 bases aligning to TRBD1. The germline V gene has CDR1 GTSNPN and CDR2 SVGIG (reference sequence). This CDR3 has 12 amino acids. Germline trimming cut 1 base from V and 5 bases from J; bases unmatched to any gene: 1. The CDR3, as DNA: TGTGCCTGGAGTGGGACAGGGAACGAGCAGTACTTC. It yields the protein CAWSGTGNEQYF.

This CDR3 is CASSLWAGDGYTF. CDR3 bases: TGCGCCAGCAGCTTATGGGCAGGCGATGGCTACACCTTC. V is TRBV5-1 and J is TRBJ1-2; D not resolved. Trimming cost V 2 bases and J 6 bases, with 11 bases left between them. Germline V CDR1 and CDR2: SGHRS, YFSETQ. The CDR3 is made up of 13 amino acids.

The rearrangement links TRBV19 to TRBJ2-1, with D tentatively TRBD2 (5 bases). There are 12 residues in the CDR3. V gave up 7 bases and J gave up 9 bases, with 13 bases separating them. Germline loops: CDR1 LNHDA, CDR2 SQIVND (reference sequence). Here the CDR3 DNA reads TGTGCCAGTAATGGCCCCCGGGGTGAGCAGTTCTTC. This translates into CASNGPRGEQFF.

The chain combines TRBV28 with TRBJ1-1; D may be TRBD1 (6 bases). Germline CDR1 MDHEN, CDR2 SYDVKM. Between the trimmed V and J ends, which lost 2 bases and 0 bases, there was a span of 10 bases. CDR3 size: 15 residues. CDR3 nucleotide sequence: TGTGCCAGCAGTTTAACCGGGACACTGAACACTGAAGCTTTCTTT. It codes for CASSLTGTLNTEAFF. Combining the CDR3 with reference TRBV28 and TRBJ1-1 gives the whole variable domain DVKVTQSSRYLVKRTGEKVFLECVQDMDHENMFWYRQDPGLGLRLIYFSYDVKMKEKGDIPEGYSVSREKKERFSLILESASTNQTSMYLCASSLTGTLNTEAFFGQGTRLTVV.

This clone was found once. This chain joins TRBV28 and TRBJ1-1; a possible D gene is TRBD1 (6 bases). Per the germline V gene, CDR1 is MDHEN and CDR2 is SYDVKM. V was pared by 5 bases and J by 0 bases, with 10 bases between. The CDR3 has 14 amino acids. Here the CDR3 DNA reads TGTGCCAGCAGTCCCAACAGGGTGAACACTGAAGCTTTCTTT. It codes for CASSPNRVNTEAFF.

The V call is TRBV5-1, the J call TRBJ1-4; 10 bases agree with TRBD1. The CDR3 sequence is 18 residues long. CDR1 and CDR2 from the germline V gene are SGHRS and YFSETQ. V gave up 3 bases and J gave up 7 bases; unmatched junction bases: 15. The CDR3: CASSWNSRDRGRGEKLFF. CDR3 bases: TGCGCCAGCAGCTGGAACTCCCGGGACAGGGGTCGAGGTGAAAAACTGTTTTTT.

In this sample, this clone turned up a few times. The V and J genes are TRBV28 and TRBJ1-5, with 7 bases that match TRBD1. Germline trimming cut 3 bases from V and 6 bases from J; bases unmatched to any gene: 8. Germline lookup yields CDR1 MDHEN and CDR2 SYDVKM. The CDR3 covers 15 residues. The CDR3 here is CASSLRQGVRQPQHF. CDR3 sequence (DNA): TGTGCCAGCAGTTTGCGACAGGGCGTTCGTCAGCCCCAGCATTTT.

The chain couples TRBV4-1 to TRBJ1-1, with 8 bases aligning to TRBD1. Germline V lookup: CDR1 MGHRA, CDR2 YSYEKL. This CDR3 has 13 amino acids. J was trimmed by 5 bases and V by 2 bases; bases with no gene match: 1. CDR3 sequence: CASSQRTGTEAFF. CDR3 nucleotides: TGCGCCAGCAGCCAAAGGACAGGGACTGAAGCTTTCTTT.

The chain links TRBV2 to TRBJ1-6; 8 bases fit TRBD1. This CDR3 is built from 14 residues. V dropped 6 bases and J dropped 7; count of bases not matched to a gene: 5. Germline CDR1 SNHLY, CDR2 FYNNEI. The CDR3 reads CASSAGQENSPLHF. CDR3 DNA: TGTGCCAGCAGCGCGGGACAGGAGAATTCACCCCTCCACTTT.

The chain joins TRBV10-3 to TRBJ1-1, with 7 nucleotides matching TRBD1. The CDR3 extends over 15 amino acids. Germline V gene sequence: CDR1 ENHRY, CDR2 SYGVKD. V shed 6 bases and J 4 bases; nucleotides not matched to a gene: 11. The CDR3 here is CAISERDSAGTEAFF. The CDR3 DNA reads TGTGCCATCAGCGAAAGGGACAGCGCCGGCACTGAAGCTTTCTTT.

This clone was observed a single time. The chain has TRBV21-1 and TRBJ1-5. TRBV21-1 is given as a pseudogene. This CDR3 is 20 amino acids long. CDR3 protein: CASRIYMSEATENSNQPQHF. CDR3 DNA sequence: TGTGCCAGCAGGATATATATGTCGGAGGCGACGGAAAATAGCAATCAGCCCCAGCATTTT.

CDR3 nucleotides: TGTGCCATCACTAAGGGGGCGCCGGGAAACACCATATATTTT. This translates into CAITKGAPGNTIYF. This rearrangement joins TRBV10-3 to TRBJ1-3, with 7 bases matching TRBD1. Germline V lookup: CDR1 ENHRY, CDR2 SYGVKD. The CDR3 runs to 14 residues. J gave up 4 bases and V 7 bases, and 7 bases lay outside the gene matches.